This TCR beta chain was retrieved from a study of T cell repertoires and HLA-DP antigens. Background on the study: Average DNA input: approximately 230 ng for CD137+CD4+ sorts, approximately 1,200 ng pre-culture.

Germline lookup yields CDR1 ENHRY and CDR2 SYGVKD. CDR3 length: 17 amino acids. J was trimmed by 7 bases and V by 0 bases; bases with no gene match: 8. Comments on this clone: Its target is unknown.

General study results and limits: Against one allele, clones undetected before culture averaged about 34%; against the other, 50.6%.

Amplification used primers for 54 TRBV and 13 TRBJ segments. Libraries were prepared by immunoSEQ multiplex PCR; TCRdb keeps only in-frame clonotypes and omits some of them. The data show about 89,000 clones, with roughly nine tenths seen just once and less than 2% held by the top ten. This chain uses TRBV10-3 with TRBJ2-2; 10 nucleotides align to TRBD1. Sequencing was carried out using CD4+ T cells from PBMCs. This receptor was identified in a middle-aged man in good health and CMV-seronegative. The CDR3 DNA reads as TGTGCCATCAGTGAGTCCGGGGACAGGGGATTAGTCGGGGAGCTGTTTTTT. Its protein product is CAISESGDRGLVGELFF.